The rows below give T cell receptor beta chains drawn from one sample of a study of neurological immune-mediated disorders. TCRdb reprocessed the 5' RACE reads with MiXCR, giving one entry per CDR3 protein. The sample has under 70,000 distinct CDR3 sequences, about 3.3% seen once; the top ten hold approximately 6.6%. What was sequenced was PBMCs. The source of these receptors is a woman aged 55-69 years with multiple sclerosis. Both conserved end residues are part of each CDR3. D genes are given only for firm matches. The size field is filled for only some rows; it gives once, few, many or a size class.

>many|TRBV29-1|TRBJ2-3|12|NA
CSEADSTDTQYF
TGCAGCGAAGCGGACAGCACAGATACGCAGTATTTT
>many|TRBV28|TRBJ2-3|14|NA
CASSPVQGTDTQYF
TGTGCCAGCAGCCCGGTACAGGGAACAGATACGCAGTATTTT
>many|TRBV20-1|TRBJ2-7|17|NA
CSARPLPFGDLAYEQYF
TGCAGTGCTAGACCCCTCCCTTTTGGGGATTTAGCCTACGAGCAGTACTTC
>few|TRBV28|TRBJ2-5|16|TRBD1
CASGSQWGKGAETQYF
TGTGCCAGCGGATCCCAGTGGGGGAAGGGGGCTGAGACCCAGTACTTC
>many|TRBV7-6|TRBJ2-3|13|NA
CASSAARADTQYF
TGTGCCAGCAGCGCCGCCAGGGCAGATACGCAGTATTTT
>many|TRBV6-1|TRBJ1-2|13|NA
CASSALARYGYTF
TGTGCCAGCAGTGCCCTTGCTCGCTATGGCTACACCTTC
>NA|TRBV5-1|TRBJ2-7|15|NA
CASSLGSRTNYEQYF
TGCGCCAGCAGCTTGGGATCCAGGACAAACTACGAGCAGTACTTC
>many|TRBV3-1|TRBJ2-3|12|NA
CASSLRENTQYF
TGTGCCAGCAGCTTACGAGAAAATACGCAGTATTTT
>many|TRBV6-1|TRBJ2-5|13|NA
CAANLADQETQYF
TGTGCCGCCAATCTAGCCGACCAAGAGACCCAGTACTTC
>many|TRBV6-5|TRBJ2-3|15|TRBD2
CASSPVGGGTDTQYF
TGTGCCAGCAGCCCCGTTGGGGGGGGCACAGATACGCAGTATTTT
>NA|TRBV28|TRBJ1-5|20|TRBD1
CASSLIRPTGTESINQPQHF
TGTGCCAGCAGTTTGATTCGACCGACAGGGACGGAGTCTATCAATCAGCCCCAGCATTTT
>many|TRBV28|TRBJ1-6|11|NA
CASSDRSPLHF
TGTGCCAGCAGTGACCGCTCACCCCTCCACTTT
>many|TRBV7-8|TRBJ1-5|16|NA
CASSLRFPASNQPQHF
TGTGCCAGCAGCTTACGGTTTCCGGCCAGCAATCAGCCCCAGCATTTT
>many|TRBV21-1|TRBJ2-1|17|NA
CASSRHPGVPLYNEQFF
TGTGCCAGCAGCCGTCACCCGGGGGTACCCCTATACAATGAGCAGTTCTTC
>many|TRBV20-1|TRBJ2-7|12|NA
CSARRYSYEQYF
TGCAGTGCTAGGCGCTACTCCTACGAGCAGTACTTC
>many|TRBV20-1|TRBJ1-4|13|NA
CSARVPGVEKLFF
TGCAGTGCTAGAGTCCCAGGGGTTGAAAAACTGTTTTTT
>many|TRBV5-1|TRBJ1-1|16|TRBD1
CASSSGEGAMDTEAFF
TGCGCCAGCAGCTCTGGAGAGGGGGCGATGGACACTGAAGCTTTCTTT
>many|TRBV7-9|TRBJ1-6|15|NA
CASSLGSGVRSPLHF
TGTGCCAGCAGCTTAGGGTCGGGGGTTCGTTCACCCCTCCACTTT